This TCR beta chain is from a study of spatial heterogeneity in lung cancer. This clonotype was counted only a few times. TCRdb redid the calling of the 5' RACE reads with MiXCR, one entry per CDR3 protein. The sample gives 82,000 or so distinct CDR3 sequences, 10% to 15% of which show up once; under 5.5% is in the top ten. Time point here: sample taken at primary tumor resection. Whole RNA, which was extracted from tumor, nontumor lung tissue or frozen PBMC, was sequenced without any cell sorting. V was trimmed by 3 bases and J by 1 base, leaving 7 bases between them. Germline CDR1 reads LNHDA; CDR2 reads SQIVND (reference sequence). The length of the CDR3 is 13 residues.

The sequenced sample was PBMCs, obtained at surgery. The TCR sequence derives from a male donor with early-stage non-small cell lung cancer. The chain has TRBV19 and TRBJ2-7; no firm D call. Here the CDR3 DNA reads TGTGCCAGTAGTATTACTGCTTCCTACGAGCAGTACTTC. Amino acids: CASSITASYEQYF. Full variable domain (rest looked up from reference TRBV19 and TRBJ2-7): DGGITQSPKYLFRKEGQNVTLSCEQNLNHDAMYWYRQDPGQGLRLIYYSQIVNDFQKGDIAEGYSVSREKKESFPLTVTSAQKNPTAFYLCASSITASYEQYFGPGTRLTVT.